These 26 T cell receptor beta chains came from one sample sequenced in a study of blood T cell repertoires in COVID-19. Some clones are missing from TCRdb's copy, which holds only in-frame ones; the method was immunoSEQ multiplex PCR. This sample has 150,000 to 250,000 clones; 80% to 90% occur once, and the top ten carry 12%. Sequenced sample: PBMCs or T cells enriched from blood (not recorded which). These receptors were taken from a man aged 40-49 years who had recovered from COVID-19.

In this sample, this clone turned up once. The V and J genes are TRBV5-1 and TRBJ1-4; no firm D call. The CDR3 loop spans 13 amino acids. Between the trimmed V and J ends, which lost 1 base and 8 bases, there was a span of 9 bases. Germline CDR1 reads SGHRS; CDR2 reads YFSETQ. The CDR3 loop reads CASSLRTGEKLFF. For the CDR3, the DNA is TGCGCCAGCAGCTTGAGGACTGGCGAAAAACTGTTTTTT.

This chain links TRBV24-1 with TRBJ2-2; D ambiguous. There are 15 residues in the CDR3. Trimming took 3 bases from V and 1 from J, leaving 8 bases between them. CDR1 is KGHDR and CDR2 is SFDVKD in the germline V gene. The CDR3 region is CATSDNTVNTGELFF. The CDR3 coding sequence is TGTGCCACCAGTGATAATACGGTGAACACCGGGGAGCTGTTTTTT.

This rearrangement joins TRBV9 to TRBJ1-3, with D unresolved. The V end was cut by 0 bases, the J end by 0 bases, with 10 bases between. This CDR3 has 16 amino acids. From germline, CDR1 is SGDLS and CDR2 YYNGEE. Here the CDR3 DNA reads TGTGCCAGCAGCGTAGACCCGGGATCCTCTGGAAACACCATATATTTT. Translated, it gives CASSVDPGSSGNTIYF.

The chain combines TRBV2 with TRBJ2-7, with D possibly TRBD2 on 5 matching bases. The V end lost 7 bases, the J end lost 3 bases, and 10 bases lay between the germline ends. Germline CDR1 and CDR2: SNHLY and FYNNEI. The CDR3 has 12 residues. This chain's CDR3 is CASKGSGYEQYV. CDR3 in DNA: TGTGCCAGCAAAGGGAGCGGCTACGAGCAGTACGTC.

The chain links TRBV7-2 to TRBJ2-3; TRBD1 matches at 7 bases. V lost 2 bases, J lost 5 bases, and 7 bases stayed unmatched. Germline CDR1 SGHTA, CDR2 FQGNSA. The CDR3 spans 15 residues. CDR3 coding DNA: TGTGCCAGCAGCTTAAGGACAGGAGCCCAAGATACGCAGTATTTT. This codes for CASSLRTGAQDTQYF.

CDR3 nucleotide sequence: TGTGCCAGCAGCCGCTTGACTAGCGGAGCCTCCTACGAGCAGTACTTC. It encodes CASSRLTSGASYEQYF. The rearrangement links TRBV3-1 (or the pseudogene TRBV3-2) to TRBJ2-7; 9 bases agree with TRBD2. Germline assignment: CDR1 LGHDT and CDR2 YNNKEL (reference sequence). The CDR3 has 16 amino acids. The J segment lost 0 bases and the V segment lost 4 bases, leaving 7 bases of the junction unmatched.

This rearrangement joins TRBV7-2 to TRBJ1-3; unclear D gene. Germline-derived CDR1 and CDR2 are SGHTA and FQGNSA. Trimming stripped 0 bases from V and 0 bases from J, with 6 bases between. The CDR3 covers 15 residues. The CDR3 DNA is TGTGCCAGCAGCTTAGCATCTAGCTCTGGAAACACCATATATTTT. Encoded protein: CASSLASSSGNTIYF.

The chain is built from TRBV4-1 and TRBJ1-5; D gene uncertain. V lost 0 bases to trimming and J lost 5 bases, with 11 bases between them. This CDR3 has 15 amino acids. CDR1 is MGHRA, CDR2 YSYEKL, per germline. Written as DNA, the CDR3 is TGCGCCAGCAGCCAAGATCGGCTAGGTTATCAGCCCCAGCATTTT. It specifies CASSQDRLGYQPQHF.

The chain combines TRBV19 with TRBJ1-6; TRBD1 aligns across 7 bases. V gave up 6 bases and J gave up 7 bases; unmatched junction bases: 9. This CDR3 spans 15 amino acids. Germline V gene sequence: CDR1 LNHDA, CDR2 SQIVND (reference sequence). The CDR3 loop is CASSEDRPGNSPLHF. The CDR3 region has the DNA TGTGCCAGTAGCGAGGACAGGCCGGGAAATTCACCCCTCCACTTT.

J is TRBJ1-5 and V is TRBV30; a possible D gene is TRBD1 (6 bases). Trimming left V 0 bases short and J 5 bases short, with 11 bases between. The germline CDR1 and CDR2 sequences are GTSNPN and SVGIG (reference sequence). This CDR3 has 14 residues. CDR3 residues: CAWSVTGSDQPQHF. The CDR3 DNA follows: TGTGCCTGGAGTGTAACAGGGAGCGATCAGCCCCAGCATTTT.

This clone has a single count. This rearrangement joins TRBV15 to TRBJ2-7; 14 bases match TRBD2. Per the germline V gene, CDR1 is LNHNV and CDR2 is YYDKDF (reference sequence). The CDR3 is made up of 16 amino acids. Trimming at V came to 5 bases and at J to 3 bases, leaving 6 bases not matched to a gene. CDR3 coding DNA: TGTGCCACCAGCGGGGGACTAGCGGGAGTAGGCTACGAGCAGTACTTC. Residues: CATSGGLAGVGYEQYF.

This sequence joins TRBV4-3 and TRBJ2-1; 11 bases map to TRBD2. The length of the CDR3 is 18 residues. CDR1 is LGHNA, CDR2 YSLEER, per germline. V lost 1 base and J lost 5; bases outside the gene matches: 10. CDR3 nucleotides: TGCGCCAGCAGCCAAGCTGTCCCGGGACTAGCGGCCCACAATGAGCAGTTCTTC. It translates to CASSQAVPGLAAHNEQFF.

The V gene is TRBV7-2, the J gene TRBJ2-7, with 9 bases matching TRBD2. This CDR3 comprises 16 residues. CDR1 is SGHTA and CDR2 is FQGNSA in the germline V gene. J lost 3 bases, V lost 4 bases, and 10 bases had no gene match. The CDR3 protein is CASSSAGGLAVYEQYF. CDR3 bases: TGTGCCAGCAGCTCCGCAGGGGGACTAGCAGTCTACGAGCAGTACTTC.

The rearrangement joins TRBV4-2 to TRBJ1-2; D is perhaps TRBD1 (5 bases). V was pared by 1 base and J by 4 bases, with 10 bases between. From germline, CDR1 is LGHNA and CDR2 YNFKEQ. The CDR3 has 14 residues. In DNA, the CDR3 is TGTGCCAGCAGCCAAGGGGGGGTTGGCTATGGCTACACCTTC. Amino acid sequence: CASSQGGVGYGYTF.

The chain joins TRBV4-2 to TRBJ2-7, with TRBD2 as a possible D gene (6 bases). V was shortened by 0 bases and J by 5 bases, with 14 bases between the two germline ends. CDR1 and CDR2 (germline): LGHNA, YNFKEQ. The CDR3 spans 15 residues. The CDR3 DNA sequence: TGTGCCAGCAGCCAAGAGGCCGGAGGGAACGACGAGCAGTACTTC. This encodes CASSQEAGGNDEQYF.

V is TRBV11-2 and J is TRBJ1-5; possibly TRBD1 for D (6 bases). Germline CDR1 and CDR2: SGHAT and FQNNGV. V lost 1 base and J lost 0, with 10 bases in between. CDR3 length equals 16 residues. The CDR3 spells CASSLGTVYSNQPQHF. CDR3 nucleotides: TGTGCCAGCAGCTTAGGGACAGTTTATAGCAATCAGCCCCAGCATTTT.

This chain links TRBV4-1 with TRBJ2-2; TRBD2 might be the D (5 bases). The CDR3 spans 17 residues. V was clipped by 5 bases and J by 5 bases, with 21 bases between them. Germline V lookup: CDR1 MGHRA, CDR2 YSYEKL. The CDR3 DNA is TGCGCCAGCAGCATCCTGGCGGGCCCCGGAACAACCGGGGAGCTGTTTTTT. This gives the protein CASSILAGPGTTGELFF.

The chain joins TRBV19 to TRBJ1-3; 9 nucleotides match TRBD1. CDR1 LNHDA and CDR2 SQIVND come from the germline V gene (reference sequence). This CDR3 has 15 residues. J was trimmed by 3 bases and V by 7 bases; bases with no gene match: 7. This CDR3 reads CASTWDRASGNTIYF. In DNA form, the CDR3 reads TGTGCCAGTACCTGGGACAGGGCAAGTGGAAACACCATATATTTT.

Many counts were recorded for this clone. V gene TRBV9 combines with J gene TRBJ2-2; 7 bases line up with TRBD2. The CDR3 loop spans 19 amino acids. Germline-derived CDR1 and CDR2 are SGDLS and YYNGEE. V was clipped by 3 bases and J by 3 bases; unmatched bases: 17. As DNA, the CDR3 is TGTGCCAGCAGCGGGCGTGGCGGGAGTTACCTTAGGCACACCGGGGAGCTGTTTTTT. This codes for CASSGRGGSYLRHTGELFF.

The chain joins TRBV29-1 to TRBJ1-5, with TRBD1 identical over 10 bases. The CDR3 length is 15 residues. V dropped 5 bases and J dropped 6; count of bases not matched to a gene: 10. Germline CDR1 and CDR2: SQVTM and ANQGSEA. The CDR3 DNA is TGCAGCGTTCATTACGGGACAGGGGAACGTCAGCCCCAGCATTTT. This codes for CSVHYGTGERQPQHF. The variable domain in full, completed from reference TRBV29-1 and TRBJ1-5, reads SAVISQKPSRDICQRGTSLTIQCQVDSQVTMMFWYRQQPGQSLTLIATANQGSEATYESGFVIDKFPISRPNLTFSTLTVSNMSPEDSSIYLCSVHYGTGERQPQHFGDGTRLSIL.

The chain combines TRBV7-3 with TRBJ1-5, with D perhaps matching TRBD1 (5 bases). This CDR3 is 15 amino acids long. From germline, CDR1 is SGHTA and CDR2 FQGTGA. The germline V and J ends were trimmed by 5 bases and 0 bases, with 11 bases remaining between them. CDR3 region: CASSQTGDSNQPQHF. The CDR3 DNA follows: TGTGCCAGCAGCCAAACGGGGGATAGCAATCAGCCCCAGCATTTT.

This chain uses TRBV5-1 with TRBJ2-1; 11 bases agree with TRBD2. This CDR3 is built from 16 residues. After removal of 4 bases from V and 4 bases from J, the junction contained 7 bases not matched to a gene. CDR1 is SGHRS, CDR2 YFSETQ, per germline. The CDR3 protein is CASSATGTSGYNEQFF. CDR3 DNA sequence: TGCGCCAGCAGCGCGACCGGGACTAGCGGTTACAATGAGCAGTTCTTC.

This clone came up many times. The V gene is TRBV19, the J gene TRBJ1-5; 8 nucleotides line up with TRBD1. The germline V gene has CDR1 LNHDA and CDR2 SQIVND (reference sequence). The CDR3 totals 15 residues. The V and J ends lost 1 base and 4 bases, in that order; junction bases with no gene match: 3. Written as DNA, the CDR3 is TGTGCCAGTAGTATAGCGGACAGGGTAAATCAGCCCCAGCATTTT. It translates to CASSIADRVNQPQHF.

The CDR3 region is CASSPDRVHYNEQFF. The CDR3 nucleotides are TGTGCCAGCAGCCCCGACAGGGTCCACTACAATGAGCAGTTCTTC. The chain couples TRBV7-9 to TRBJ2-1, with 7 bases that match TRBD1. Germline CDR1 reads SEHNR; CDR2 reads FQNEAQ (reference sequence). The CDR3 consists of 15 residues. V was clipped by 5 bases and J by 3 bases; unmatched bases: 7.

This clone occurred a few times. The chain links TRBV24-1 to TRBJ2-7; D might be TRBD1 (6 bases). Trimming took 8 bases from V and 5 from J, leaving 15 bases between them. The CDR3 spans 13 residues. Germline assignment: CDR1 KGHDR and CDR2 SFDVKD. The chain's CDR3 is CATTPGTLNEQYF. The DNA of the CDR3 is TGTGCCACCACCCCCGGGACATTAAACGAGCAGTACTTC.

The chain combines TRBV11-2 with TRBJ2-3; possibly TRBD2 for D (6 bases). The V end was cut by 3 bases, the J end by 7 bases, with 14 bases between. The CDR3 totals 14 residues. CDR1 is SGHAT and CDR2 is FQNNGV in the germline V gene. The CDR3 DNA follows: TGTGCCAGCAGCTTCCTAAGGACTACCAATACGCAGTATTTT. Translated, it gives CASSFLRTTNTQYF.